The source of this T cell receptor (beta chain) is a study of T cells in localized non-small cell lung cancer (dated by TCRdb to 2020 to 2021). Concerning the study at large: Comparing tumors with uninvolved tumor-adjacent lungs, the study looked at the T cell repertoires of fewer than 250 patients with early-stage NSCLC. The cohort consisted of approximately 240 treatment-naive NSCLC patients whose localized lung tumors had been resected. A mean age of 66.3 years was recorded for the NSCLC patients, of whom roughly 130 were male and 95 to 110 were female. Points the paper makes about the study in general: Because of the exploratory design, TCR variables were selected using unadjusted p-values without false-discovery rate correction. Because multi-region sequencing of the tumors was not done, intratumor heterogeneity could not be ruled out. Higher blood T cell density associated with longer overall survival, while higher adjacent-lung clonality associated with shorter survival. Uninvolved tumor-adjacent lung showed the highest T cell clonality, higher than tumor, which suggests more focused antigenic responses in the uninvolved tumor-adjacent lung. A median of 57 of the top 100 tumor clones were detected in paired uninvolved adjacent lung, and around 30 of these tumor clones were also found among the top 100 clones of the paired uninvolved adjacent lung.

Spanning cysteine to phenylalanine, the CDR3 consists of 13 amino acids. The kept DNA is CDR3 alone, 39 bases in frame from the first base. CDR1 and CDR2, looked up from the germline V gene (reference sequence), are GTSNPN and SVGIG. V is cut by 5 bases and J by 4 bases, and the space between the germline ends is 11 bases. The immunoSEQ Assay was used to sequence TCR beta CDR3 regions from DNA. From the authors' description of their analysis: T cell density was computed as TCR beta template counts normalized to usable DNA estimated by amplifying housekeeping genes. Using the preseqR package, richness was estimated by extrapolating to 120,000 templates for tissue samples and 400,000 templates for PBMC samples. Clonality was defined as one minus Pielou's evenness. Tissue-enriched TCRs were identified through differential abundance testing performed on productive amino-acid clonotypes, with a minimum total count of 5 and an alpha of 0.1. The Jaccard Index and the Morisita Overlap Index were used to measure how much the repertoires overlapped between compartments. GLIPH clustered TCR beta CDR3s with public tetramer-defined viral CDR3s; viral motifs required at least three viral sequences plus V-gene enrichment. TCRdb stores this immuneACCESS table with in-frame sequences only. Part of the clones is absent; in the studies checked, under half of the shortfall reflects unresolved V genes, and no reason is known for the rest. The DNA gave D and trimming, while V, J and clone size come from that table. Across this sample there are under 55,000 clones, with over 70% seen only once. Together, the top ten hold roughly 4.5% of the sample.

A word on this clone: Its antigen remains unidentified. Per-nucleotide qualities are absent, and no much larger clonotype sits a single base away.

At diagnosis, tumor, uninvolved tumor-adjacent lung and peripheral blood were collected and then preserved as a mix of FFPE and fresh-frozen material. Blood samples were analyzed as peripheral blood mononuclear cells for TCR repertoire profiling. This sequence originates from a woman aged 40 to 75 with stage II lung adenocarcinoma. The sequencing here drew on PBMCs, taken before any cancer treatment. The chain joins TRBV30 to TRBJ1-4, and the D gene may be TRBD1, 6 bases matching. The base sequence is TGTGCCTGGGCCCGGACAGTTAATGAAAAACTGTTTTTT. This yields the protein CAWARTVNEKLFF.